This T cell receptor (beta chain) emerged from a study of technical replicates of blood from a handful of donors (dated by TCRdb to 2016 to 2017). Sequences PRHDT (CDR1) and FYEKMQ (CDR2) are obtained from the germline V gene (reference sequence). V is cut back by 2 bases and J by 1 base, with 10 bases in the junction unmatched. From the cysteine through the phenylalanine, the CDR3 covers 18 amino acids. Left in the record is the CDR3 DNA by itself, 54 bases read in frame from the first base. Library construction relied on the immunoSEQ multiplex PCR assay. In its TCRdb copy, this immuneACCESS table keeps in-frame sequences only and misses some clones. Where compared with another copy, unresolved V genes explain less than half of these, and the others have no known cause. This sample gives approximately 92,000 clones in total; roughly 96% of them show up just once. The ten largest clones represent 0.3% to 0.35% of the sample.

Points on this clone: Its antigen is unknown. It has no much larger one-base neighbor in the sample; base qualities were not kept.

This sequence originates from a human donor in good health. The V and J segments used are TRBV13 and TRBJ2-4; 8 bases in between match TRBD2. The sample was T cells isolated from PBMCs. CDR3 loop: CASSLYPGGRTAKNIQYF. The DNA sequence is given as TGTGCCAGCAGCTTATATCCGGGGGGGAGAACTGCCAAAAACATTCAGTACTTC.